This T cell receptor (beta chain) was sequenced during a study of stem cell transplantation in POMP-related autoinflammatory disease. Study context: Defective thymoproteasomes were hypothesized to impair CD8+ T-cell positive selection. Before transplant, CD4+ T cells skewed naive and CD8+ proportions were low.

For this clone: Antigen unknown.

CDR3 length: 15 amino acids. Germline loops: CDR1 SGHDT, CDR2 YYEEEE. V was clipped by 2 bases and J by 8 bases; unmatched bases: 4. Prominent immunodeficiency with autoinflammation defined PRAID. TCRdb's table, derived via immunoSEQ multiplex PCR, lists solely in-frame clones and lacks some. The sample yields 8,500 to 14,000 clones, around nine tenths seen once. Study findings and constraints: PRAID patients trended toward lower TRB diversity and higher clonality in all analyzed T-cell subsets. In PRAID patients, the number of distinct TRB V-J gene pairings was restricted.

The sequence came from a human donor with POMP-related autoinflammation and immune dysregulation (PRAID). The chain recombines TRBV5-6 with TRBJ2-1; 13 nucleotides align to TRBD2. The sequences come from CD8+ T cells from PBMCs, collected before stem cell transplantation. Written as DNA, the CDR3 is TGTGCCAGCAGCTTCTGGACTAGCGGGAGAGATGAGCAGTTCTTC. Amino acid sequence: CASSFWTSGRDEQFF.